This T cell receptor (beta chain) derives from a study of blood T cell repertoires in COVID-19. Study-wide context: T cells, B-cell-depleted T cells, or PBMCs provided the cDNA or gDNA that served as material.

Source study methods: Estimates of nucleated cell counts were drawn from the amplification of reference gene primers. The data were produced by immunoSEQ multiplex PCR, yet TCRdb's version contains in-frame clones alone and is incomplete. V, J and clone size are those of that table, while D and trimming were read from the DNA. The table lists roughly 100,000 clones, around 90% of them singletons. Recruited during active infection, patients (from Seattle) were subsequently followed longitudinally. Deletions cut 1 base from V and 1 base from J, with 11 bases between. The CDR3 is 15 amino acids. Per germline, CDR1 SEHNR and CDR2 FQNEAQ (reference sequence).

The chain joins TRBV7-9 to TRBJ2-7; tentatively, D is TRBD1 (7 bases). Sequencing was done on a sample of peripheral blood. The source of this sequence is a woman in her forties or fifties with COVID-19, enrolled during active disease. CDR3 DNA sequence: TGTGCCAGCAGCTTAGGCGGGACAGAGTCCTACGAGCAGTACTTC. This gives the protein CASSLGGTESYEQYF.